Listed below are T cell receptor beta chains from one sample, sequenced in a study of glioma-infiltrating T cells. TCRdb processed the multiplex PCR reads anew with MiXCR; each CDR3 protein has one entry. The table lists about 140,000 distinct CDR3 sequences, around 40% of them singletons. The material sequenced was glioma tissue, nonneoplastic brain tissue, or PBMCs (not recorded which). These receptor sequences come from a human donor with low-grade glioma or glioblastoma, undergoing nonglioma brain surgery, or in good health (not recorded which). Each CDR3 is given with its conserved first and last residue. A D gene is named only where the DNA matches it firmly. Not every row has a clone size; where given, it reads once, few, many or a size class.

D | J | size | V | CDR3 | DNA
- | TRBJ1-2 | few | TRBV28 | CASSFRGLNYGYTF | TGTGCCAGCAGTTTCCGTGGCCTAAACTATGGCTACACCTTC
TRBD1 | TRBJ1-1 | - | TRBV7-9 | CASSFEQGATEAFF | TGTGCCAGCAGCTTCGAACAGGGGGCCACTGAAGCTTTCTTT
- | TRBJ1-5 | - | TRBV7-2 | CASSLVWTEGQPQHF | TGTGCCAGCAGCTTAGTCTGGACAGAGGGTCAGCCCCAGCATTTT
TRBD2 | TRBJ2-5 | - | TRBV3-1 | CASSQELAGAETQYF | TGTGCCAGCAGCCAAGAACTAGCGGGAGCAGAGACCCAGTACTTC
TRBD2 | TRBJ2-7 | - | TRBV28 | CASSPVAGGTYEQYF | TGTGCCAGCAGTCCCGTAGCGGGAGGAACCTACGAGCAGTACTTC
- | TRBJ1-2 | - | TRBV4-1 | CASSQESGINYGYTF | TGCGCCAGCAGCCAAGAGAGTGGGATAAACTATGGCTACACCTTC
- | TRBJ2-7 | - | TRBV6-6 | CASSGEYSGYEQYF | TGTGCCAGCAGTGGAGAGTACTCGGGCTACGAGCAGTACTTC
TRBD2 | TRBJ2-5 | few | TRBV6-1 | CASSQSFRDYIQETQYF | TGTGCCAGCAGTCAATCTTTCCGGGACTACATCCAAGAGACCCAGTACTTC
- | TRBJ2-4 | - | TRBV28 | CASSSGGGGAKNIQYF | TGTGCCAGCAGTTCAGGGGGCGGGGGGGCCAAAAACATTCAGTACTTC
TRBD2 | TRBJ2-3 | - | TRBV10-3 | CAISDIGLGTDTQYF | TGTGCCATCAGTGACATTGGACTAGGGACAGATACGCAGTATTTT
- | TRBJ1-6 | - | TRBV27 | CASSLSGNFGSPLHF | TGTGCCAGCAGTTTAAGCGGGAATTTCGGGTCACCCCTCCACTTT
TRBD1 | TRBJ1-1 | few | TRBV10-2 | CASSERLGGAGNTEAFF | TGCGCCAGCAGTGAAAGGTTAGGGGGCGCGGGGAACACTGAAGCTTTCTTT
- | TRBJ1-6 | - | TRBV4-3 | CASSQEAQYNSPLHF | TGCGCCAGCAGCCAAGAAGCCCAATATAATTCACCCCTCCACTTT
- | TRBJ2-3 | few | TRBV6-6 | CASSYSSVDTQYF | TGTGCCAGCAGTTACTCGTCCGTAGATACGCAGTATTTT
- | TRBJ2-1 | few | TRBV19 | CASSIDSSVNEQFF | TGTGCCAGTAGTATAGACAGTAGCGTCAATGAGCAGTTCTTC
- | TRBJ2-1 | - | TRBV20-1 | CSARLIEVGSNEQFF | TGCAGTGCTAGATTAATAGAGGTTGGAAGCAATGAGCAGTTCTTC
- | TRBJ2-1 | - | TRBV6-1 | CASSWTVYNEQFF | TGTGCCAGCAGCTGGACAGTATACAATGAGCAGTTCTTC
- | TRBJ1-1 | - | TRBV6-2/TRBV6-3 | CASSSGHRVTEAFF | TGTGCCAGCAGTTCCGGACACCGAGTTACTGAAGCTTTCTTT
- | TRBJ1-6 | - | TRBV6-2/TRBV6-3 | CASSYYRRFNSPLHF | TGTGCCAGCAGTTACTACAGACGCTTTAATTCACCCCTCCACTTT
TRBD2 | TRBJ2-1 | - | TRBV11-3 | CASSKYQGLVNEQFF | TGTGCCAGCAGCAAATATCAGGGACTAGTCAATGAGCAGTTCTTC
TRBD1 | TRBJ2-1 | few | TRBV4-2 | CASSPAGTDNEQFF | TGTGCCAGCAGCCCCGCCGGGACAGACAATGAGCAGTTCTTC
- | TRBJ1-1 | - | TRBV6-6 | CGSSDWLDTEAFF | TGTGGCAGCAGCGATTGGTTGGACACTGAAGCTTTCTTT
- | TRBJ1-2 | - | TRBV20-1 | CSASVAGYTF | TGCAGTGCTAGTGTTGCCGGCTACACCTTC
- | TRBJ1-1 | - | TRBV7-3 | CASSSSPYTEAFF | TGTGCCAGCAGCTCCTCACCGTACACTGAAGCTTTCTTT
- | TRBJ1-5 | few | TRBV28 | CASSLLSGGTPQPQHF | TGTGCCAGCAGTTTATTGTCCGGGGGAACTCCTCAGCCCCAGCATTTT
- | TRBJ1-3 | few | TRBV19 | CASTTNWGNTIYF | TGTGCCAGTACCACTAACTGGGGAAACACCATATATTTT
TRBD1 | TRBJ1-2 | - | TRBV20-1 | CSARDNRGSINYGYTF | TGCAGTGCTAGAGATAACAGGGGTTCCATTAACTATGGCTACACCTTC
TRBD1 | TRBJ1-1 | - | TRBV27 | CASSQGDRAGAFF | TGTGCCAGCAGCCAAGGTGACAGGGCCGGCGCTTTCTTT
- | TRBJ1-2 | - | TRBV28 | CASSSETNYGYTF | TGTGCCAGCAGTTCGGAGACTAACTATGGCTACACCTTC
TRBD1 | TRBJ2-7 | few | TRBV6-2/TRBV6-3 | CASREIPGQYYEQYF | TGTGCCAGCAGAGAAATACCGGGACAGTACTACGAGCAGTACTTC
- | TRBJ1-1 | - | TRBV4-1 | CASSLLTGNTEAFF | TGCGCCAGCAGCCTACTTACAGGGAACACTGAAGCTTTCTTT
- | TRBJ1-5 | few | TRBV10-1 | CASRGKGPQHF | TGCGCCAGCCGGGGTAAAGGCCCCCAGCATTTT
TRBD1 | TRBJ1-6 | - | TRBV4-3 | CASSQHDRGASPLHF | TGCGCCAGCAGCCAGCATGACAGGGGGGCTTCACCCCTCCACTTT
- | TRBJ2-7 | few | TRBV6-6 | CASSYSAGASYEQYF | TGTGCCAGCAGTTACTCGGCAGGGGCCTCCTACGAGCAGTACTTC
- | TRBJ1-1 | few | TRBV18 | CASSPRGGVGEAFF | TGTGCCAGCTCACCCCGAGGAGGGGTGGGTGAAGCTTTCTTT
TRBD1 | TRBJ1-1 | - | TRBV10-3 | CAIRPGTGDPAFF | TGTGCCATCAGACCTGGGACAGGGGATCCGGCTTTCTTT
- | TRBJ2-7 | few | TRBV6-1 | CASASGWQYF | TGTGCCAGCGCTTCAGGGTGGCAGTACTTC
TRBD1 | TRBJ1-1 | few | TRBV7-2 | CASSLMGQANTEAFF | TGTGCCAGCAGCTTAATGGGACAGGCGAACACTGAAGCTTTCTTT
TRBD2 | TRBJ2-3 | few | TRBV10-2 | CASSESVLAGGSSTDTQYF | TGCGCCAGCAGTGAGAGCGTACTAGCGGGGGGCTCTAGCACAGATACGCAGTATTTT
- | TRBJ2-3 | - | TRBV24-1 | CATSDFSSTDTQYF | TGTGCCACCAGTGATTTTTCTAGCACAGATACGCAGTATTTT
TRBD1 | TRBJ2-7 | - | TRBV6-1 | CASSPGQGADEQYF | TGTGCCAGCAGTCCGGGACAGGGGGCAGACGAGCAGTACTTC
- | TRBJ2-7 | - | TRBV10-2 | CASSESSLREQYF | TGCGCCAGCAGTGAGTCGAGCCTCCGCGAGCAGTACTTC
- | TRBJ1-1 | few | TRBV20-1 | CSAGNTEAFF | TGCAGTGCTGGGAACACTGAAGCTTTCTTT
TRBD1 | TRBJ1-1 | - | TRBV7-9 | CASSLTDREAFF | TGTGCCAGCAGCTTAACGGACAGGGAAGCTTTCTTT
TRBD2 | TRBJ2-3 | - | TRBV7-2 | CASSFRFLAGGPQSTDTQYF | TGTGCCAGCAGTTTTCGCTTCCTAGCGGGAGGGCCACAAAGCACAGATACGCAGTATTTT